Below are 19 T cell receptor beta chains sequenced from a single sample in a study of T-cell memory formation after mild COVID-19. MiXCR, applied by TCRdb to the 5' RACE reads, yields one record per CDR3 protein. The sample yields some 150,000 distinct CDR3 sequences, approximately 21% seen once. Material: PBMCs or a T cell subset sorted from them (not recorded which). These receptors were taken from an adult woman who had mild COVID-19 (a few samples of this study predate the infection). Cell type and time point are not known.

This clonotype was detected only a few times. V and J are TRBV6-2 or TRBV6-3 and TRBJ2-7; the D is unclear. Per germline, CDR1 MNHEY and CDR2 SVGEGT. This CDR3 region has 11 residues. V shed 6 bases and J shed 5 bases, with 8 bases lying between them. This chain's CDR3 is CASRTEDEQYF. The CDR3 nucleotides are TGTGCCAGCAGAACCGAGGACGAGCAGTACTTC.

This clonotype has only a few counts. The rearrangement links TRBV6-2 or TRBV6-3 to TRBJ2-7, with a tentative D call TRBD1 (6 bases). V shed 2 bases and J shed 6 bases, with 14 bases lying between them. Germline V gene lookup returns CDR1 MNHEY and CDR2 SVGEGT. The CDR3 sequence is 14 residues long. CDR3 region: CASSYGPTGGEQYF. The CDR3 nucleotides read TGTGCCAGCAGTTACGGCCCGACAGGTGGCGAGCAGTACTTC.

The chain employs TRBV7-3 and TRBJ1-1, with 8 bases matching TRBD1. Trimming cost V 5 bases and J 8 bases; bases outside gene matches: 10. Germline V gene sequence: CDR1 SGHTA, CDR2 FQGTGA. The CDR3 length is 14 residues. The CDR3 loop reads CASSTGTGGTEAFF. CDR3 nucleotide sequence: TGTGCCAGCAGCACGGGGACAGGCGGTACCGAAGCTTTCTTT.

This clonotype was found many times. The rearrangement uses TRBV20-1 and TRBJ2-3; 11 positions agree with TRBD2. The J segment lost 5 bases and the V segment lost 5 bases, leaving 9 bases of the junction unmatched. The CDR3 is made up of 15 amino acids. Looked up from germline, CDR1 is DFQATT and CDR2 is SNEGSKA (reference sequence). The DNA of the CDR3 is TGCAGTGCTCCTACTAGCGGGAGTTTTGGAGATACGCAGTATTTT. Its translation: CSAPTSGSFGDTQYF.

A few counts support this clonotype. The chain is built from TRBV7-9 and TRBJ2-3; the D gene is possibly TRBD2 (7 bases). The ends were cut back, 5 bases at V and 2 bases at J, with 17 bases in the middle. CDR1 is SEHNR and CDR2 is FQNEAQ in the germline V gene (reference sequence). The CDR3 is 16 residues long. The DNA for the CDR3 is TGTGCCAGCAGCCCCTCGGGCGGGGGCCTCACAGATACGCAGTATTTT. It encodes CASSPSGGGLTDTQYF. The full variable domain, in which reference TRBV7-9 and TRBJ2-3 provide the parts outside the CDR3, is DTGVSQNPRHKITKRGQNVTFRCDPISEHNRLYWYRQTLGQGPEFLTYFQNEAQLEKSRLLSDRFSAERPKGSFSTLEIQRTEQGDSAMYLCASSPSGGGLTDTQYFGPGTRLTVL.

V usage is TRBV29-1 and J usage is TRBJ2-7; D uncertain. In germline, CDR1 is SQVTM, CDR2 ANQGSEA. Deletions cut 6 bases from V and 5 bases from J, with 14 bases between. The CDR3 is 12 residues long. CDR3 amino acids: CSVTRDRHEQYF. Here the CDR3 DNA reads TGCAGCGTAACCCGAGACCGTCACGAGCAGTACTTC.

This clonotype has a handful of counts. The rearrangement links TRBV2 to TRBJ2-5; TRBD2 is a possible D gene (6 bases). V lost 4 bases to trimming and J lost 1 base, with 13 bases between them. The germline V gene encodes CDR1 SNHLY and CDR2 FYNNEI. This CDR3 region has 15 residues. CDR3 DNA sequence: TGTGCCAGCAGTGGGCAGGGAGGAGCCCAAGAGACCCAGTACTTC. This encodes CASSGQGGAQETQYF.

This clonotype was counted a few times. This sequence joins TRBV5-1 and TRBJ2-3, with D unresolved. Trimming cost V 0 bases and J 1 base, with 9 bases left between them. The germline V gene encodes CDR1 SGHRS and CDR2 YFSETQ. This CDR3 is built from 15 residues. The CDR3 loop reads CASSLDGARTDTQYF. CDR3 DNA sequence: TGCGCCAGCAGCTTGGATGGCGCGCGCACAGATACGCAGTATTTT.

The sample holds a few counts of this clonotype. V usage is TRBV7-2 and J usage is TRBJ2-7; perhaps TRBD2 as D (6 bases). Trimming took off 4 bases at V and 2 bases at J, with 12 bases between the two ends. This CDR3 is 14 amino acids long. CDR1 and CDR2 from the germline V gene are SGHTA and FQGNSA. CDR3 protein: CASSSNSGPYEQYF. The DNA of the CDR3 is TGTGCCAGCAGCTCCAATAGCGGACCCTACGAGCAGTACTTC. The variable domain in full, completed from reference TRBV7-2 and TRBJ2-7, reads GAGVSQSPSNKVTEKGKDVELRCDPISGHTALYWYRQSLGQGLEFLIYFQGNSAPDKSGLPSDRFSAERTGGSVSTLTIQRTQQEDSAVYLCASSSNSGPYEQYFGPGTRLTVT.

The J gene is TRBJ2-7, the V gene TRBV7-9; 12 bases match TRBD1. The CDR3 runs 14 residues. Trimming cost V 7 bases and J 5 bases; bases outside gene matches: 6. Germline CDR1 and CDR2: SEHNR and FQNEAQ (reference sequence). The CDR3, as DNA: TGTGCCAGCATACCCGGGACAGGGGGCCACGAGCAGTACTTC. Its translation: CASIPGTGGHEQYF.

The table lists this clonotype with a few counts. The chain uses TRBV5-1 and TRBJ2-2; D remains ambiguous. This CDR3 has 16 residues. V lost 4 bases to trimming and J lost 0 bases, with 13 bases between them. CDR1 SGHRS and CDR2 YFSETQ come from the germline V gene. The CDR3, as DNA: TGCGCCAGCAGCGGGCTAGGACCCACGAACACCGGGGAGCTGTTTTTT. Its protein is CASSGLGPTNTGELFF.

A few counts support this clonotype. V and J are TRBV11-2 and TRBJ2-2; D possibly corresponds to TRBD2 (6 bases). Trimming cost V 6 bases and J 1 base, with 9 bases left between them. CDR3 length: 14 residues. Germline lookup yields CDR1 SGHAT and CDR2 FQNNGV. The CDR3 reads CASSGEVNTGELFF. CDR3 in DNA: TGTGCCAGCAGTGGGGAGGTGAACACCGGGGAGCTGTTTTTT.

This clonotype was seen only a few times. The chain couples TRBV20-1 to TRBJ2-3; 8 bases agree with TRBD2. Germline values: CDR1 DFQATT, CDR2 SNEGSKA (reference sequence). The CDR3 is made up of 16 amino acids. Trimming took 0 bases from V and 0 from J; bases not matched to a gene: 5. CDR3 nucleotide sequence: TGCAGTGCTAGAGATCCACTAGCGGTTAGCACAGATACGCAGTATTTT. Amino acids: CSARDPLAVSTDTQYF.

This clonotype has just a few counts. The chain uses TRBV21-1 and TRBJ2-2; TRBD1 reflects the table's D call only, with no check against the DNA. TRBV21-1 is annotated as a pseudogene. The CDR3 loop spans 15 amino acids. DNA of the CDR3: TGTGCCAGCAGCAAAGCCGCCAGGGATTACGGGGAGCTGTTTTTT. Its translation: CASSKAARDYGELFF.

This chain joins TRBV7-9 and TRBJ2-3; TRBD1 agrees at 7 bases. The CDR3 has 15 amino acids. Losses at the gene ends were 5 bases for V and 0 bases for J; bases not matched to a gene: 5. CDR1 and CDR2 (germline): SEHNR, FQNEAQ (reference sequence). The CDR3 DNA is TGTGCCAGCAGCCGGGACAGAGCTAGCACAGATACGCAGTATTTT. This translates into CASSRDRASTDTQYF.

This clonotype appeared a few times. The V gene is TRBV7-9, the J gene TRBJ2-7, with 7 bases fitting TRBD1. The CDR3 is 12 amino acids. J gave up 6 bases and V 8 bases, and 7 bases lay outside the gene matches. Germline lookup yields CDR1 SEHNR and CDR2 FQNEAQ (reference sequence). CDR3 sequence (DNA): TGTGCCAGCGCGACAGGGAACGGCGAGCAGTACTTC. Translated, it gives CASATGNGEQYF.

This clonotype was counted only a few times. This sequence joins TRBV20-1 and TRBJ2-7, with D possibly matching TRBD1 (6 bases). V lost 2 bases and J 3 bases, leaving 8 bases between the germline ends. The length of the CDR3 is 12 residues. Germline CDR1 is DFQATT and CDR2 is SNEGSKA (reference sequence). The CDR3 DNA is TGCAGTGCTAGAAGAGGGGGCTACGAGCAGTACTTC. It yields the protein CSARRGGYEQYF.

This clonotype was counted a few times. The chain carries TRBV4-1 and TRBJ1-1; perhaps TRBD1 as D (6 bases). The CDR3 sequence is 14 residues long. V gave up 5 bases and J gave up 4 bases, with 14 bases separating them. CDR1 is MGHRA, CDR2 YSYEKL, per germline. CDR3 residues: CASSTLRGPTEAFF. The CDR3 nucleotides are TGCGCCAGCAGCACGCTACGGGGGCCCACTGAAGCTTTCTTT.

The chain has TRBV29-1 and TRBJ2-3; either TRBD1 or TRBD2 may supply D (7 bases each). Trimming cost V 7 bases and J 0 bases, with 20 bases left between them. The length of the CDR3 is 16 residues. The germline V gene encodes CDR1 SQVTM and CDR2 ANQGSEA. In DNA, the CDR3 is TGCAGCGGGCAGGGGGGGCAGCGATCTAGCACAGATACGCAGTATTTT. Translated, it gives CSGQGGQRSSTDTQYF.